This is a list of T cell receptor beta chains from one sample in a study of T-cell memory formation after mild COVID-19. MiXCR, run by TCRdb on the 5' RACE reads, gives a single entry per CDR3 protein. The repertoire holds approximately 340,000 distinct CDR3 sequences, with approximately 15% as singletons. The sequencing sample was made of PBMCs or a T cell subset sorted from them (not recorded which). The receptors stem from a young man who had mild COVID-19 (a few samples of this study predate the infection). Cell type and time point are not known. CDR3s include the opening cysteine and the closing phenylalanine or tryptophan. A D gene is named only where the DNA matches it firmly. Only some rows state a clone size, as once, few, many or a class for expanded clones.

V gene	D gene	clone size	J gene	CDR3 DNA	CDR3 protein
TRBV3-1	TRBD1	few	TRBJ2-2	TGTGCCAGCAGCAAAGCTAAGACAGGGGCCGGGGAGCTGTTTTTT	CASSKAKTGAGELFF
TRBV7-2	.	many	TRBJ2-2	TGTGCCAGCAGCCGTTCGTCGGACTACGGGGGCACCGGGGAGCTGTTTTTT	CASSRSSDYGGTGELFF
TRBV11-2	.	few	TRBJ2-4	TGTGCCAGCAGCTTAGTGGGGGAGAGGGGCATTCAGTACTTC	CASSLVGERGIQYF
TRBV6-2/TRBV6-3	.	few	TRBJ2-6	TGTGCCAGTTCTGGGGCCAACGTCCTGACTTTC	CASSGANVLTF
TRBV27	.	many	TRBJ1-2	TGTGCCAGCAGGGGATTGTGGGGAGAGCCTAACTATGGCTACACCTTC	CASRGLWGEPNYGYTF
TRBV18	.	.	TRBJ2-5	TGTGCCAGCTCACCACCGGTCGCTCAAGAGACCCAGTACTTC	CASSPPVAQETQYF
TRBV3-1	.	few	TRBJ1-2	TGTGCCAGCAGCCGCGAGAGGAGGGCTGCCTATGGCTACACCTTC	CASSRERRAAYGYTF
TRBV15	TRBD1	few	TRBJ1-5	TGTGCCACCAGCAGAGATTGGTACAGGGGAAATCAGCCCCAGCATTTT	CATSRDWYRGNQPQHF
TRBV7-3	TRBD1	once	TRBJ2-1	TGTGCCAGCAGCTTAACCGCAGGGGGCTCCTACAATGAGCAGTTCTTC	CASSLTAGGSYNEQFF
TRBV5-1	TRBD2	few	TRBJ2-7	TGCGCCAGCAGCTTATATAGCGGGGCTTACTACGAGCAGTACTTC	CASSLYSGAYYEQYF
TRBV12-3/TRBV12-4	.	.	TRBJ2-1	TGTGCCAGCGGGTCGGGAGAGCAGTTCTTC	CASGSGEQFF
TRBV29-1	TRBD2	.	TRBJ2-7	TGCAGCGTTGAACGGGGGGAGATACCCTACGAGCAGTACTTC	CSVERGEIPYEQYF
TRBV6-2/TRBV6-3	.	.	TRBJ2-3	TGTGCCAGCGGCCTAGGACCAAGCACAGATACGCAGTATTTT	CASGLGPSTDTQYF
TRBV3-1	.	few	TRBJ2-5	TGTGCCAGCAGCCGAGTGGAGACCCAGTACTTC	CASSRVETQYF
TRBV6-6	.	few	TRBJ1-5	TGTGCCAGCAGTTACCTGGAACAGGGCCAGCCCCAGCATTTT	CASSYLEQGQPQHF
TRBV7-3	.	few	TRBJ2-6	TGTGCCAGCAGGAGCCACCTTGGGGCCAACGTCCTGACTTTC	CASRSHLGANVLTF
TRBV20-1	TRBD1	.	TRBJ1-3	TGCAGTGCTAGAGATCTGACAGGGCCAGGAAACACCATATATTTT	CSARDLTGPGNTIYF
TRBV28	TRBD1	many	TRBJ1-6	TGTGCCAGCAGCAGATCCGGGACAGGGAATTCACCCCTCCACTTT	CASSRSGTGNSPLHF
TRBV20-1	TRBD1	.	TRBJ1-1	TGCAGTCCCTCCAGGGGGGGAGACACTGAAGCTTTCTTT	CSPSRGGDTEAFF
TRBV7-6	.	few	TRBJ2-2	TGTGCCAGCAGTAACTGGGGCTTGGGGGAGCTGTTTTTT	CASSNWGLGELFF
TRBV6-2/TRBV6-3	.	few	TRBJ1-2	TGTGCCGCGCGGTACGGGGTTTTATCGGTCTATGGCTACACCTTC	CAARYGVLSVYGYTF
TRBV20-1	.	few	TRBJ2-7	TGCAGTGCTAGAGACAGGACGGTCTCCTACGAGCAGTACTTC	CSARDRTVSYEQYF
TRBV6-5	.	few	TRBJ2-7	TGTGCCAGCAGTCCCAACCGGGACGGCCCCTACGAGCAGTACTTC	CASSPNRDGPYEQYF
TRBV5-1	.	few	TRBJ2-3	TGCGCCAGCAGCTTGAGGGGGGATGCAGATACGCAGTATTTT	CASSLRGDADTQYF
TRBV24-1	.	.	TRBJ2-2	TGTGCCACCAGTGACGGGGATCCGAACACCGGGGAGCTGTTTTTT	CATSDGDPNTGELFF
TRBV27	.	.	TRBJ1-4	TGTGCCAGCAGTTTTCGGCGGACTAATGAAAAACTGTTTTTT	CASSFRRTNEKLFF
TRBV11-1	.	.	TRBJ1-1	TGTGCCAGCAGCCTCAACACTCTCGGGGGGGTTGGGTTCAAGGAAGCTTTCTTT	CASSLNTLGGVGFKEAFF
TRBV6-2/TRBV6-3	.	few	TRBJ2-5	TGTGCCAGCAGTCATAATAGGGCAGGAGCTAAAGAGACCCAGTACTTC	CASSHNRAGAKETQYF
TRBV5-1	TRBD1	.	TRBJ1-1	TGCGCCAGCGGGGGACAGGGAAACACTGAAGCTTTCTTT	CASGGQGNTEAFF
TRBV4-1	.	many	TRBJ2-1	TGCGCCAGCAGCCCCAGAGGTTCTGGACCGGGGTTCGACAATGAGCAGTTCTTC	CASSPRGSGPGFDNEQFF
TRBV29-1	TRBD1	few	TRBJ2-2	TGCAGCGTTGAATGGGACAGGGAGACCGGGGAGCTGTTTTTT	CSVEWDRETGELFF
TRBV21-1	.	.	TRBJ2-3	TGTGCCAGCAGCAAAAGGGCGAGGACTAGCGGGGGAAGAGGAGATACGCAGTATTTT	CASSKRARTSGGRGDTQYF
TRBV5-8	.	many	TRBJ1-1	TGTGCCAGCAGCCCAGGGTACTCGAACACTGAAGCTTTCTTT	CASSPGYSNTEAFF
TRBV3-1	TRBD1	.	TRBJ1-1	TGTGCCAGCAGGACCCTTGGACAGGGAAACACTGAAGCTTTCTTT	CASRTLGQGNTEAFF
TRBV7-9	TRBD1	.	TRBJ2-2	TGTGCCAGCAGATCAGACACAGGGGGTCGCACCGGGGAGCTGTTTTTT	CASRSDTGGRTGELFF
TRBV6-5	.	.	TRBJ1-1	TGTGCCAGCAGGACAGGCTCGAACACTGAAGCTTTCTTT	CASRTGSNTEAFF
TRBV11-2	.	few	TRBJ1-1	TGTGCCAGCAGTTTCCACAGGGAGAGCACTGAAGCTTTCTTT	CASSFHRESTEAFF
TRBV20-1	TRBD2	few	TRBJ2-1	TGCAGTGCTGTAGCGGGAAACAATGAGCAGTTCTTC	CSAVAGNNEQFF
TRBV6-5	.	many	TRBJ2-6	TGTGCCAGCAGTTTAAGACCGGCCTCTGGGGCCAACGTCCTGACTTTC	CASSLRPASGANVLTF
TRBV4-1	.	few	TRBJ2-5	TGCGCCAGCAGAAGCGGTGTCCGGGGGCAAGAAGAGACCCAGTACTTC	CASRSGVRGQEETQYF
TRBV5-1	.	.	TRBJ1-2	TGCGCCAGCAGCTTGACCGACAGCCTATATGGCTACACCTTC	CASSLTDSLYGYTF
TRBV20-1	TRBD1	many	TRBJ2-3	TGCAGTGCGACTCCGGGACAGGGAATTTCTAGCACAGATACGCAGTATTTT	CSATPGQGISSTDTQYF
TRBV29-1	.	many	TRBJ2-7	TGCAGCGTTGAAGGCCCCGACAGGCAGCAGTACTTC	CSVEGPDRQQYF
TRBV7-2	.	few	TRBJ2-3	TGTGCCAGCAGCTTAGCGGCCAGGGAGTTAGATACGCAGTATTTT	CASSLAARELDTQYF
TRBV11-2	.	.	TRBJ2-1	TGTGCCAGCAGCTTATTTCCAAAGCCGGAGCAGTTCTTC	CASSLFPKPEQFF
TRBV9	TRBD2	few	TRBJ2-2	TGTGCCAGCAGCTTAGCGGGGGGCCATCTTGAGGGGGAGCTGTTTTTT	CASSLAGGHLEGELFF
TRBV12-3/TRBV12-4	TRBD2	few	TRBJ2-5	TGTGCCAGCAGTTTCCGAGCGGGGGGGCCAGAGACCCAGTACTTC	CASSFRAGGPETQYF
TRBV6-2/TRBV6-3	TRBD2	.	TRBJ2-1	TGTGCCAGCACCAGGGGACTAGCGGCCTCCTACAATGAGCAGTTCTTC	CASTRGLAASYNEQFF
TRBV25-1	.	many	TRBJ2-6	TGTGCCAGCAGTGCTCAGGGAAGCTCTGGGGCCAACGTCCTGACTTTC	CASSAQGSSGANVLTF
TRBV7-7	.	few	TRBJ2-3	TGTGCCAGCAGCTTATCAACATATAGCACAGATACGCAGTATTTT	CASSLSTYSTDTQYF
TRBV4-1	TRBD2	few	TRBJ2-4	TGCGCCAGCAGCCAACCTGGCGGGGGGCTAGCCAAAAACATTCAGTACTTC	CASSQPGGGLAKNIQYF
TRBV6-6	TRBD1	many	TRBJ1-2	TGTGCCAGCAGTCCCCCGGACAGGGGCCACGGCTACACCTTC	CASSPPDRGHGYTF
TRBV12-5	TRBD1	few	TRBJ2-3	TGTGCTAGTGGCAACAGGGGCCCCACAGATACGCAGTATTTT	CASGNRGPTDTQYF
TRBV7-9	TRBD1	few	TRBJ2-5	TGTGCCAGCAGCTTAAGGGACAGGGGGTTGGAAGAGACCCAGTACTTC	CASSLRDRGLEETQYF
TRBV4-1	.	few	TRBJ2-2	TGCGCCAGCAGCCACCCGGGACCAAGGGCCGGGGAGCTGTTTTTT	CASSHPGPRAGELFF
TRBV20-1	.	.	TRBJ1-4	TGCAGTGCTAGTCCCCCCGGAGGGGGTGAAAAACTGTTTTTT	CSASPPGGGEKLFF
TRBV27	.	.	TRBJ2-7	TGTGCCAGCAGTTTAGGTTGGGACTGGAGCTCCTACGAGCAGTACTTC	CASSLGWDWSSYEQYF
TRBV7-9	.	.	TRBJ1-1	TGTGCCAGCAGCGCGGGGATCACTGAAGCTTTCTTT	CASSAGITEAFF
TRBV18	.	.	TRBJ2-1	TGTGCCAGCCATTCTAGCTCGTGGTATGAGCAGTTCTTC	CASHSSSWYEQFF
TRBV25-1	TRBD2	many	TRBJ2-2	TGTGCCAGCAGTGAGGCGGGGGAGGCCGGGGAGCTGTTTTTT	CASSEAGEAGELFF